A selection of T cell receptor beta chains follows, all from one sample in a study of blood T cell repertoires in COVID-19. Method: immunoSEQ multiplex PCR; TCRdb's copy keeps in-frame clones and lacks some. Of about 130,000 clones listed, 85% to 90% are singletons. The sequenced sample was peripheral blood. Receptor source: a man in his forties or fifties with active COVID-19. Both conserved end residues are part of each CDR3. Fields, in order: J gene, D gene, V gene, clone size, CDR3 protein, CDR3 DNA. D genes are given only for firm matches. The size field is filled for only some rows; it gives once, few, many or a size class.

j_gene: TRBJ1-4
d_gene: -
v_gene: TRBV7-9
abundance: once
CDR3aa: CASSLAGVTNEKLFF
CDR3nt: TGTGCCAGCAGCTTAGCCGGGGTAACTAATGAAAAACTGTTTTTT

j_gene: TRBJ1-5
d_gene: TRBD1
v_gene: TRBV30
abundance: once
CDR3aa: CAWSFGQGKDQPQHF
CDR3nt: TGTGCCTGGAGTTTTGGACAGGGTAAAGATCAGCCCCAGCATTTT

j_gene: TRBJ1-2
d_gene: -
v_gene: TRBV5-1
abundance: -
CDR3aa: CASTQGRGTGGYTF
CDR3nt: TGCGCCAGCACGCAAGGGAGGGGAACAGGCGGCTACACCTTC

j_gene: TRBJ1-1
d_gene: TRBD1
v_gene: TRBV14
abundance: -
CDR3aa: CASSLQPAGGSEAFF
CDR3nt: TGTGCCAGCAGCCTACAACCCGCAGGGGGCTCTGAAGCTTTCTTT

j_gene: TRBJ1-4
d_gene: TRBD1
v_gene: TRBV20-1
abundance: -
CDR3aa: CSASGRQGIGEKLFF
CDR3nt: TGCAGTGCTAGTGGACGACAGGGTATAGGGGAAAAACTGTTTTTT

j_gene: TRBJ1-4
d_gene: TRBD1
v_gene: TRBV3-1/TRBV3-2
abundance: -
CDR3aa: CASSQRGQGNEKLFF
CDR3nt: TGTGCCAGCAGCCAAAGGGGACAGGGGAATGAAAAACTGTTTTTT

j_gene: TRBJ1-6
d_gene: TRBD1
v_gene: TRBV19
abundance: once
CDR3aa: CASSQGQTNSPLHF
CDR3nt: TGTGCCAGTAGCCAGGGACAGACTAATTCACCCCTCCACTTT

j_gene: TRBJ2-3
d_gene: -
v_gene: TRBV3-1/TRBV3-2
abundance: -
CDR3aa: CASSRRGDTQYF
CDR3nt: TGTGCCAGCAGCCGGCGGGGAGATACGCAGTATTTT

j_gene: TRBJ2-6
d_gene: -
v_gene: TRBV29-1
abundance: few
CDR3aa: CSVQAGANVLTF
CDR3nt: TGCAGCGTTCAGGCTGGGGCCAACGTCCTGACTTTC

j_gene: TRBJ2-1
d_gene: -
v_gene: TRBV9
abundance: -
CDR3aa: CASSARGAGGHNEQFF
CDR3nt: TGTGCCAGCAGCGCCCGGGGGGCCGGGGGGCACAATGAGCAGTTCTTC

j_gene: TRBJ2-1
d_gene: -
v_gene: TRBV5-1
abundance: once
CDR3aa: CASRAESYNEQFF
CDR3nt: TGCGCCAGCAGAGCGGAATCCTACAATGAGCAGTTCTTC

j_gene: TRBJ2-7
d_gene: TRBD2
v_gene: TRBV14
abundance: -
CDR3aa: CASSHPGGPYEQYF
CDR3nt: TGTGCCAGCAGCCACCCGGGGGGGCCTTACGAGCAGTACTTC

j_gene: TRBJ1-2
d_gene: -
v_gene: TRBV7-2
abundance: -
CDR3aa: CASTPSGGLANYGYTF
CDR3nt: TGTGCCAGCACCCCCTCAGGAGGCCTAGCTAACTATGGCTACACCTTC

j_gene: TRBJ2-5
d_gene: -
v_gene: TRBV5-1
abundance: -
CDR3aa: CASSLEGRDQETQYF
CDR3nt: TGCGCCAGCAGCTTGGAAGGGCGGGACCAAGAGACCCAGTACTTC

j_gene: TRBJ2-1
d_gene: -
v_gene: TRBV4-1
abundance: -
CDR3aa: CASSQDHRPWGDNEQFF
CDR3nt: TGCGCCAGCAGCCAAGACCACAGGCCCTGGGGGGACAATGAGCAGTTCTTC

j_gene: TRBJ2-5
d_gene: -
v_gene: TRBV19
abundance: few
CDR3aa: CASSPVGGGTQYF
CDR3nt: TGTGCCAGTAGTCCGGTAGGGGGGGGGACCCAGTACTTC

j_gene: TRBJ1-2
d_gene: -
v_gene: TRBV9
abundance: -
CDR3aa: CASSLRGADGYTF
CDR3nt: TGTGCCAGCAGCCTTCGGGGGGCGGATGGCTACACCTTC

j_gene: TRBJ1-5
d_gene: TRBD1
v_gene: TRBV27
abundance: -
CDR3aa: CASSLRTGTNQPQHF
CDR3nt: TGTGCCAGCAGTCTCCGGACAGGGACCAATCAGCCCCAGCATTTT

j_gene: TRBJ2-1
d_gene: TRBD2
v_gene: TRBV5-4
abundance: -
CDR3aa: CASSLELAGRHEQFF
CDR3nt: TGTGCCAGCAGCTTGGAACTAGCGGGAAGGCATGAGCAGTTCTTC

j_gene: TRBJ1-4
d_gene: -
v_gene: TRBV28
abundance: once
CDR3aa: CASRGGDEKLFF
CDR3nt: TGTGCCAGCAGGGGGGGGGATGAAAAACTGTTTTTT

j_gene: TRBJ1-2
d_gene: TRBD1
v_gene: TRBV3-1/TRBV3-2
abundance: few
CDR3aa: CASRPNRGEGYTF
CDR3nt: TGTGCCAGCAGGCCTAACAGGGGTGAGGGCTACACCTTC

j_gene: TRBJ1-1
d_gene: TRBD1
v_gene: TRBV3-1/TRBV3-2
abundance: few
CDR3aa: CASSPGGYTEAFF
CDR3nt: TGTGCCAGCAGCCCAGGGGGCTACACTGAAGCTTTCTTT

j_gene: TRBJ2-1
d_gene: -
v_gene: TRBV7-9
abundance: -
CDR3aa: CASSSRGRVSSYNEQFF
CDR3nt: TGTGCCAGCAGCTCGCGGGGCAGGGTCAGCTCCTACAATGAGCAGTTCTTC

j_gene: TRBJ1-6
d_gene: TRBD1
v_gene: TRBV10-3
abundance: few
CDR3aa: CATLPGQRNSPLHF
CDR3nt: TGTGCCACACTCCCGGGACAGAGAAATTCACCCCTCCACTTT